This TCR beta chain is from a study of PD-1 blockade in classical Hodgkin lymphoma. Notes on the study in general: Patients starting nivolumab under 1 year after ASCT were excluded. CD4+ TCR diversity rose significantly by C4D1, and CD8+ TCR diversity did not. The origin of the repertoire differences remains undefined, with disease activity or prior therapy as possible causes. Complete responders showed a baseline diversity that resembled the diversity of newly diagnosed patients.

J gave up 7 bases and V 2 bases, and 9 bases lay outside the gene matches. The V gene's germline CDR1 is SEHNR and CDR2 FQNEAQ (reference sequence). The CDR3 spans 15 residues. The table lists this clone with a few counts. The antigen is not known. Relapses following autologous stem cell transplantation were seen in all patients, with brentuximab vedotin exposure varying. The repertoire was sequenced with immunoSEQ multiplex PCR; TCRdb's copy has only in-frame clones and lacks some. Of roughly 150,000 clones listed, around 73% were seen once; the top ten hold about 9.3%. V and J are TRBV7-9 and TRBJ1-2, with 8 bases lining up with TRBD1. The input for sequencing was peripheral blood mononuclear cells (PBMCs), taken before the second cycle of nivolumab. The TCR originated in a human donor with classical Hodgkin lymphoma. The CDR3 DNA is TGTGCCAGCAGCTTACAGACAGGGGAGGATACTGGCTACACCTTC. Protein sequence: CASSLQTGEDTGYTF.